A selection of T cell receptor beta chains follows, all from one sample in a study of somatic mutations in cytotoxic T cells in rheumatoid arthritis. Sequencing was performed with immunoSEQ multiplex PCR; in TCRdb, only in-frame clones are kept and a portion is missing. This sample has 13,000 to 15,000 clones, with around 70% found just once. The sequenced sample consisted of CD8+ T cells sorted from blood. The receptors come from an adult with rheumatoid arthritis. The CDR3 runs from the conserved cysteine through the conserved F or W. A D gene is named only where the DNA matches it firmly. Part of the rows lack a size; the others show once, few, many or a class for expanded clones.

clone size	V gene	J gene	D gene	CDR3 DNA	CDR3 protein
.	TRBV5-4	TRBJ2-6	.	TGTGCCAGCAGCTTCGACAGTCCTGGGGCCAACGTCCTGACTTTC	CASSFDSPGANVLTF
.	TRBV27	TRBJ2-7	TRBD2	TGTGCCAGCAGTCCCGGACTAGCTTACGAGCAGTACTTC	CASSPGLAYEQYF
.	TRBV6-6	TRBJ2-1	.	TGTGCCAGCAGTTACGTAGGGTTATCGGGTGAGCAGTTCTTC	CASSYVGLSGEQFF
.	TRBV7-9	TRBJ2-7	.	TGTGCCAGCAGCTTAGTCGGACTTAGAGGGGACGAGCAGTACTTC	CASSLVGLRGDEQYF
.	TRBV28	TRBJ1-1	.	TGTGCCAGCAGTTTAGGGGGCGCAACTGAAGCTTTCTTT	CASSLGGATEAFF
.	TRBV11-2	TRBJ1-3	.	TGTGCCAGCATCGGGGGGTCGGCCTCTGGAAACACCATATATTTT	CASIGGSASGNTIYF
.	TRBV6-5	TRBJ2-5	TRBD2	TGTGCCAGCAGTTACAAGGGACTAGCGGGGGGAGAGACCCAGTACTTC	CASSYKGLAGGETQYF
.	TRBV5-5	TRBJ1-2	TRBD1	TGTGCCAGCAGCGCTCACCGGGACAGAATCTATGGCTACACCTTC	CASSAHRDRIYGYTF
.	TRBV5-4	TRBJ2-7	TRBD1	TGTGCCAGCAGCCGGACAGGGAAAGTCTACGAGCAGTACTTC	CASSRTGKVYEQYF
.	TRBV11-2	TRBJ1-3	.	TGTGCCAGCAGCTCACGTGACACCATATATTTT	CASSSRDTIYF
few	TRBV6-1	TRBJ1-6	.	TGTGCCAGCAGTGCCATGGAAGGTGGGGGGCGGGCTTCACCCCTCCACTTT	CASSAMEGGGRASPLHF
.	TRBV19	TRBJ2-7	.	TGTGCCACTTCATATGGGGGCTCCTACGAGCAGTACTTC	CATSYGGSYEQYF
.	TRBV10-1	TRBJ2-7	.	TGCGCCAGCAGAACCGGGGCTAACTACGAGCAGTACTTC	CASRTGANYEQYF